The clone carrying this T cell receptor beta chain was counted a few times. The authors ran a second PCR of roughly 7 to 11 cycles using a sample-barcoded 5' primer and a J-beta primer mix. TCRdb re-analysed the 5' RACE reads in MiXCR, keeping a single row per CDR3 protein. The sample contains about 720,000 distinct CDR3 sequences, approximately 25% of which appear only once. This sample stems from a study of blood T cells in healthy people across ages. This CDR3 spans 17 amino acids. Per the germline V gene, CDR1 is SEHNR and CDR2 is FQNEAQ (reference sequence). The junction had 13 bases not matched to a gene; V was cut back by 6 bases and J by 4 bases. This sample was shared with a second study, whose subject was T cells of mothers and their children. That paper notes: A slight, non-significant increase in overlap was found for related mother-child pairs relative to unrelated pairs.

This chain links TRBV7-9 with TRBJ2-3; TRBD2 matches at 10 bases. The receptor's source is a boy younger than 18 in good health. The sequencing input was blood. The CDR3 nucleotides are TGTGCCAGCAGGAGAGCCTCGGGACTAGCGATGTCAGATACGCAGTATTTT. Translating gives CASRRASGLAMSDTQYF.